These 3 T cell receptor beta chains were sequenced from one sample in a study of cytomegalovirus exposure and HLA in healthy donors. A multiplex PCR was run with 60 Vbeta primers and 13 Jbeta primers. TCRdb's table, derived via immunoSEQ multiplex PCR, lists solely in-frame clones and lacks some. The profile covers some 120,000 clones, with 70% to 90% appearing a single time and 20% taken by the ten largest. Material: PBMCs. The receptors stem from a young man in good health and CMV-seropositive.

The sample holds one count of this clone. The genes are TRBV13 and TRBJ1-1; D is perhaps TRBD1 (5 bases). The CDR3 covers 15 residues. The V and J ends lost 2 bases and 4 bases respectively, with 14 bases between them. Germline V CDR1 and CDR2: PRHDT, FYEKMQ (reference sequence). CDR3 sequence (DNA): TGTGCCAGCAGCTTACGGGGGGAAAGTAGCACTGAAGCTTTCTTT. It is translated as CASSLRGESSTEAFF.

The chain links TRBV15 to TRBJ2-5; 10 bases line up with TRBD2. This CDR3 has 15 amino acids. Trimming at V came to 0 bases and at J to 5 bases, leaving 3 bases not matched to a gene. Looked up from germline, CDR1 is LNHNV and CDR2 is YYDKDF (reference sequence). CDR3 loop: CATSRDASGGETQYF. Here the CDR3 DNA reads TGTGCCACCAGCAGAGACGCTAGCGGGGGTGAGACCCAGTACTTC. The whole variable domain, filled in from reference TRBV15 and TRBJ2-5, reads DAMVIQNPRYQVTQFGKPVTLSCSQTLNHNVMYWYQQKSSQAPKLLFHYYDKDFNNEADTPDNFQSRRPNTSFCFLDIRSPGLGDTAMYLCATSRDASGGETQYFGPGTRLLVL.

The V gene is TRBV7-2, the J gene TRBJ2-7; D unclear. The germline V gene encodes CDR1 SGHTA and CDR2 FQGNSA. With 1 base removed from V and 2 bases from J, the gap between germline ends came to 12 bases. The CDR3 has 15 residues. The CDR3 loop reads CASSLDPGRPYEQYF. The CDR3 DNA sequence: TGTGCCAGCAGCTTAGACCCGGGTCGACCCTACGAGCAGTACTTC.